The next 11 T cell receptor beta chains were all read from a single sample in a study of CD8+ T cells in alopecia areata. Treatment: oral pan-JAK inhibitor, 5-10 mg twice daily. Extracted RNA was reverse transcribed, and the resulting cDNA served as sequencing template. Here immunoSEQ multiplex PCR was the method, and the copy in TCRdb shows in-frame clones only, minus some. The repertoire has hundreds of thousands of clones, more than 60% of them found once; the top ten carry roughly 1.2%. The sequences come from CD4+ T cells sorted from blood, collected at week 44, from a patient treated with tofacitinib. The receptors come from a human donor with alopecia areata.

The chain recombines TRBV5-1 with TRBJ2-5; 8 bases align to TRBD1. The trim removed 1 base at V and 4 bases at J, leaving 6 bases unmatched. The CDR3 sequence is 15 residues long. Germline CDR1 is SGHRS and CDR2 is YFSETQ. The CDR3 DNA is TGCGCCAGCAGCTTGATGCTCGGGACAGGAGAGACCCAGTACTTC. Amino acid sequence: CASSLMLGTGETQYF.

Details on this clone: Relative to the germline gene, one junction end is altered; a read error may explain this. The V call is TRBV4-1, the J call TRBJ2-7; no reliable D call. Looked up from germline, CDR1 is MGHRA and CDR2 is YSYEKL. The CDR3 contains 14 residues. In nucleotides, the CDR3 is TGCGCCAGCAGCCAAGACCTGGCAGTTCGTGTAACGCACTTC. Protein sequence: CASSQDLAVRVTHF.

The rearrangement joins TRBV23-1 to TRBJ1-2; D is ambiguous. TRBV23-1 is placed among ORFs of uncertain function. The CDR3 runs to 16 residues. V lost 3 bases to trimming and J lost 3 bases, with 17 bases between them. The CDR3 DNA follows: TGCGCCAGCAGTCAGACTCCTACAAGGCAGGACTATGGCTACACCTTC. Protein product: CASSQTPTRQDYGYTF.

The V call is TRBV29-1, the J call TRBJ2-3; 7 bases map to TRBD1. After removal of 6 bases from V and 2 bases from J, the junction contained 5 bases not matched to a gene. The CDR3 is 13 amino acids. The germline V gene has CDR1 SQVTM and CDR2 ANQGSEA. The chain's CDR3 is CSVSDRATDTQYF. The CDR3 DNA follows: TGCAGCGTCTCCGACAGGGCCACAGATACGCAGTATTTT.

The chain recombines TRBV9 with TRBJ2-7; 9 bases line up with TRBD1. The CDR3 contains 16 residues. CDR1 is SGDLS, CDR2 YYNGEE, per germline. J gave up 3 bases and V 2 bases, and 9 bases lay outside the gene matches. CDR3 in amino acids: CASSVISGTGIYEQYF. CDR3 in DNA: TGTGCCAGCAGCGTTATCTCCGGGACAGGGATCTACGAGCAGTACTTC.

The chain carries TRBV5-1 and TRBJ2-7; TRBD2 is a possible D gene (6 bases). The CDR3 consists of 14 residues. Trimming pared 4 bases from V and 5 bases from J, leaving 16 bases between. The germline CDR1 and CDR2 sequences are SGHRS and YFSETQ. DNA for the CDR3: TGCGCCAGCAGCCTGGGACTTACAACCGACGAGCAGTACTTC. It translates to CASSLGLTTDEQYF.

V usage is TRBV4-3 and J usage is TRBJ2-7, with D possibly TRBD1 on 5 matching bases. Trimming shortened V by 0 bases and J by 6 bases, and 12 bases separated the two germline ends. The CDR3 consists of 14 residues. Per the germline V gene, CDR1 is LGHNA and CDR2 is YSLEER. The CDR3 here is CASSQEAGISEQYF. The CDR3 nucleotides read TGCGCCAGCAGCCAAGAAGCAGGGATTAGCGAGCAGTACTTC.

The chain uses TRBV5-6 and TRBJ2-3, with 8 bases lining up with TRBD1. Per the germline V gene, CDR1 is SGHDT and CDR2 is YYEEEE. CDR3 length: 16 residues. The junction had 8 bases not matched to a gene; V was cut back by 4 bases and J by 1 base. The DNA for the CDR3 is TGTGCCAGCAGCCGCGTCTCGGGACAGGGCACAGATACGCAGTATTTT. This sequence encodes CASSRVSGQGTDTQYF.

V usage is TRBV29-1 and J usage is TRBJ2-1, with 7 bases fitting TRBD1. The CDR3 covers 17 residues. Germline CDR1 is SQVTM and CDR2 is ANQGSEA. Losses at the gene ends were 7 bases for V and 5 bases for J; bases not matched to a gene: 20. DNA of the CDR3: TGCAGCGCCGATAACAGGGGAACAGGGAATGGAGACAATGAGCAGTTCTTC. Its translation: CSADNRGTGNGDNEQFF.

J is TRBJ1-2 and V is TRBV30, with unresolved D. Germline V gene data show CDR1 as GTSNPN and CDR2 as SVGIG (reference sequence). With 5 bases removed from V and 0 bases from J, the gap between germline ends came to 7 bases. This CDR3 has 12 amino acids. CDR3: CAWESPNYGYTF. CDR3 DNA sequence: TGTGCCTGGGAGTCGCCTAACTATGGCTACACCTTC.

This chain connects TRBV29-1 to TRBJ1-1; D remains ambiguous. V shed 1 base and J shed 11 bases, with 17 bases lying between them. The CDR3 has 13 amino acids. Germline lookup yields CDR1 SQVTM and CDR2 ANQGSEA. Here the CDR3 reads CSVEVAGSLKAFF. The DNA for the CDR3 is TGCAGCGTTGAAGTTGCGGGCAGCTTGAAGGCTTTCTTT.